A single sample is the source of the 17 T cell receptor beta chains below, sequenced in a study of Ad26.COV2.S vaccination and SARS-CoV-2 variants. Treatment defined: some 19 received Ad26.COV2.S at low or high dose, single or two shots; 5 received placebo; per-sample allocation not given. Specimens were obtained on day 63 following the first vaccine or placebo injection. TCRdb's copy holds only in-frame clones and misses some; the assay was immunoSEQ multiplex PCR. The data hold 300,000 to 400,000 clones, with around nine tenths observed a single time. Sequencing was performed on peripheral blood, taken in a trial of Ad26.COV2.S vaccine versus placebo. These receptor sequences come from a person aged 18-65 years who received the Ad26.COV2.S COVID-19 vaccine or a placebo.

The rearrangement uses TRBV6-1 and TRBJ2-7, with 13 bases matching TRBD2. Germline CDR1 and CDR2: MNHNS and SASEGT. The ends lost 3 bases at V and 5 bases at J; junction bases unmatched: 7. This CDR3 contains 16 residues. CDR3 nucleotides: TGTGCCAGCAGTGATCCGGGACTAGCGGGATTCAACGAGCAGTACTTC. Translation gives CASSDPGLAGFNEQYF.

The chain combines TRBV11-2 with TRBJ2-7; D gene uncertain. CDR3 length: 16 residues. V was shortened by 0 bases and J by 0 bases, with 12 bases between the two germline ends. CDR1 and CDR2 (germline): SGHAT, FQNNGV. The CDR3 DNA reads TGTGCCAGCAGCTTAGACTTGATTAGCAGCTCCTACGAGCAGTACTTC. This encodes CASSLDLISSSYEQYF.

This clone was seen only a few times. The chain couples TRBV5-4 to TRBJ2-7; either TRBD1 or TRBD2 may fit D (5 bases each). With 4 bases removed from V and 5 bases from J, the gap between germline ends came to 16 bases. Germline CDR1 is SGHNT and CDR2 is YYREEE (reference sequence). The CDR3 is 14 residues long. CDR3 region: CASSPWGSPDEQYF. CDR3 coding DNA: TGTGCCAGCAGCCCCTGGGGGTCACCTGACGAGCAGTACTTC.

The chain uses TRBV7-9 and TRBJ2-3; 10 positions match TRBD2. From germline, CDR1 is SEHNR and CDR2 FQNEAQ (reference sequence). This CDR3 has 17 amino acids. J was trimmed by 5 bases and V by 1 base; bases with no gene match: 9. The CDR3 loop reads CASSLGWASGRQDTQYF. The CDR3 region has the DNA TGTGCCAGCAGCTTAGGGTGGGCTAGCGGGAGACAAGATACGCAGTATTTT.

The chain joins TRBV19 to TRBJ2-2, with D unresolved. Trimming stripped 0 bases from V and 3 bases from J, with 8 bases between. This CDR3 has 15 amino acids. Looked up from germline, CDR1 is LNHDA and CDR2 is SQIVND (reference sequence). The CDR3 DNA reads TGTGCCAGTAGTATAGAAGGACCGCACACCGGGGAGCTGTTTTTT. The encoded protein is CASSIEGPHTGELFF.

The chain links TRBV7-3 to TRBJ2-1; 7 bases match TRBD2. Germline V gene sequence: CDR1 SGHTA, CDR2 FQGTGA. Germline trimming cut 2 bases from V and 6 bases from J; bases unmatched to any gene: 4. The CDR3 is 14 residues long. The CDR3 region is CASSLAGDGNEQFF. Written as DNA, the CDR3 is TGTGCCAGCAGCTTAGCGGGGGATGGCAATGAGCAGTTCTTC.

The CDR3 is CASSAGTGVYNEQFF. CDR3 DNA sequence: TGTGCCAGCAGCGCAGGGACAGGGGTCTACAATGAGCAGTTCTTC. The rearrangement joins TRBV2 to TRBJ2-1; 10 bases fit TRBD1. With V trimmed by 6 bases and J by 3 bases, 5 bases remained unmatched. Germline CDR1 reads SNHLY; CDR2 reads FYNNEI. CDR3 size: 15 residues.

The rearrangement links TRBV7-2 to TRBJ2-5; 9 bases agree with TRBD2. There are 17 residues in the CDR3. Trimming took 1 base from V and 5 from J; bases not matched to a gene: 11. Looked up from germline, CDR1 is SGHTA and CDR2 is FQGNSA. CDR3 sequence reads: CASSLVASGGIEETQYF. The CDR3 DNA reads TGTGCCAGCAGCTTAGTAGCCAGCGGGGGGATCGAGGAGACCCAGTACTTC.

A remark on this clone: The same CDR3 is also encoded by other DNA sequences in this sample. The gene calls are TRBV3-1 (or the pseudogene TRBV3-2) and TRBJ1-5; D gene uncertain. Germline CDR1 reads LGHDT; CDR2 reads YNNKEL (reference sequence). The CDR3 has 14 residues. Between the trimmed V and J ends, which lost 2 bases and 0 bases, there was a span of 5 bases. The CDR3 region is CASSQTDSNQPQHF. CDR3 in DNA: TGTGCCAGCAGCCAAACGGATAGCAATCAGCCCCAGCATTTT.

In this sample, this clone turned up once. The germline gene is not matched at one end of the junction; a read error may be the cause. The chain has TRBV6-2 or TRBV6-3 and TRBJ2-5; D gene uncertain. Germline values: CDR1 MNHEY, CDR2 SVGEGT. This CDR3 has 12 residues. This CDR3 reads CASSYSSMKLDF. In nucleotides, the CDR3 is TGTGCCAGCAGTTACTCCAGTATGAAGTTGGACTTC.

The rearrangement links TRBV20-1 to TRBJ2-7; D uncertain. Trimming left V 3 bases short and J 2 bases short, with 14 bases between. The CDR3 extends over 14 amino acids. Germline V gives CDR1 DFQATT, CDR2 SNEGSKA (reference sequence). Here the CDR3 reads CSASRAGPTYEQYF. In DNA, the CDR3 is TGCAGTGCTAGTCGGGCAGGACCAACCTACGAGCAGTACTTC.

This clone has a handful of counts. The J gene is TRBJ1-1, the V gene TRBV18, with D perhaps matching TRBD1 (6 bases). V dropped 5 bases and J dropped 1 base, with 11 bases sitting between them. CDR1 and CDR2 (germline): KGHSH, LQKENI. The CDR3 extends over 14 amino acids. CDR3 sequence (DNA): TGTGCCAGCTCAGCGCGGACAGAGAACACTGAAGCTTTCTTT. Protein: CASSARTENTEAFF.

The chain couples TRBV7-6 to TRBJ2-5; 9 positions match TRBD1. V shed 5 bases and J 2 bases; nucleotides not matched to a gene: 6. This CDR3 comprises 15 residues. From germline, CDR1 is SGHVS and CDR2 FNYEAQ. The CDR3 spells CASSPDRGSQETQYF. DNA of the CDR3: TGTGCCAGCAGCCCAGACAGGGGGTCTCAAGAGACCCAGTACTTC.

The chain recombines TRBV7-8 with TRBJ1-2; perhaps TRBD1 as D (5 bases). Germline loops: CDR1 SGHVS, CDR2 FQNEAQ. V lost 1 base to trimming and J lost 3 bases, with 12 bases between them. The CDR3 has 15 residues. DNA for the CDR3: TGTGCCAGCAGCTTAGAATACCAGGGCGACTATGGCTACACCTTC. It encodes CASSLEYQGDYGYTF.

The chain links TRBV27 to TRBJ1-5, with D hard to call. This CDR3 spans 16 amino acids. The V gene lost 1 base and the J gene lost 2 bases, with 12 bases spanning the gap. Germline CDR1 MNHEY, CDR2 SMNVEV (reference sequence). The CDR3 reads CASSLYGGLGNQPQHF. CDR3 DNA sequence: TGTGCCAGCAGTTTATACGGAGGGCTGGGCAATCAGCCCCAGCATTTT.

The gene calls are TRBV25-1 and TRBJ2-7; 7 bases align to TRBD2. The germline gives CDR1 MGHDK, CDR2 SYGVNS. The CDR3 totals 16 residues. J was trimmed by 2 bases and V by 1 base; bases with no gene match: 8. CDR3 in DNA: TGTGCCAGCAGTGAATGGGAGACTAGCCGAGCCTACGAGCAGTACTTC. Residues: CASSEWETSRAYEQYF.

This clone was seen once. The gene calls are TRBV9 and TRBJ2-7, with D maybe TRBD2 (5 bases). V was pared by 1 base and J by 6 bases, with 8 bases between. This CDR3 spans 12 amino acids. Germline loops: CDR1 SGDLS, CDR2 YYNGEE. As DNA, the CDR3 is TGTGCCAGCAGCGTACCGGGAATCGAGCAGTACTTC. As protein: CASSVPGIEQYF.